These 21 T cell receptor beta chains originate from one sample sequenced in a study of blood T cell repertoires in COVID-19. Assay used: immunoSEQ multiplex PCR; TCRdb lists only in-frame clones, some missing. Among 100,000 to 150,000 clones, nearly 70% were seen once, and the ten largest hold 1.9%. Sequences were obtained from peripheral blood. Receptors originate from a woman between 70 and 85 years old with acute or convalescent COVID-19.

This clone was counted only a few times. The J gene is TRBJ1-1, the V gene TRBV21-1. TRBV21-1 is shown as a pseudogene. The CDR3 spans 14 residues. CDR3 in amino acids: CASPPGSADTEAFF. The CDR3 DNA is TGTGCCAGCCCTCCCGGCTCCGCGGACACTGAAGCTTTCTTT.

This clone was observed a few times. The chain couples TRBV5-5 to TRBJ1-6; 8 nucleotides line up with TRBD1. Germline values: CDR1 SGHKS, CDR2 YYEKEE (reference sequence). The CDR3 totals 15 residues. Trimming at V came to 4 bases and at J to 8 bases, leaving 8 bases not matched to a gene. The CDR3 bases are TGTGCCAGCAGCGAGCAGGGGGCCTCTCATTCACCCCTCCACTTT. Translation: CASSEQGASHSPLHF.

This clone was seen repeatedly, ten times or more. This sequence joins TRBV30 and TRBJ1-2; TRBD1 matches at 7 bases. This CDR3 is built from 16 residues. The germline gives CDR1 GTSNPN, CDR2 SVGIG (reference sequence). V was clipped by 3 bases and J by 2 bases; unmatched bases: 12. CDR3 sequence: CAWSLAWATGNYGYTF. For the CDR3, the DNA is TGTGCCTGGAGCCTGGCTTGGGCGACAGGGAACTATGGCTACACCTTC.

This clone has just a few counts. The V and J genes are TRBV3-1 (or the pseudogene TRBV3-2) and TRBJ2-3; a possible D gene is TRBD1 (5 bases). Germline CDR1 and CDR2: LGHDT and YNNKEL (reference sequence). The CDR3 runs 16 residues. Trimming removed 4 bases from V and 0 bases from J, with 14 bases in between. The CDR3 loop is CASSPSRQISTDTQYF. Here the CDR3 DNA reads TGTGCCAGCAGCCCATCTCGACAGATCAGCACAGATACGCAGTATTTT.

The chain couples TRBV6-7 to TRBJ1-5; D is ambiguous. TRBV6-7 is treated as an ORF (open reading frame) with a function not yet certain. The CDR3 extends over 12 amino acids. Trimming stripped 9 bases from V and 6 bases from J, with 12 bases between. The CDR3 loop reads CASLVGPQPQHF. CDR3 coding DNA: TGTGCCAGTCTCGTCGGTCCTCAGCCCCAGCATTTT.

The chain recombines TRBV5-1 with TRBJ2-3; TRBD1 matches at 9 bases. The CDR3 is made up of 18 amino acids. The V and J ends lost 4 bases and 1 base, in that order; junction bases with no gene match: 13. Germline CDR1 and CDR2: SGHRS and YFSETQ. The CDR3 coding sequence is TGCGCCAGCAGCCCAGGACAGGGGCGGGAGAGGGGCACAGATACGCAGTATTTT. Translated, it gives CASSPGQGRERGTDTQYF.

J is TRBJ2-7 and V is TRBV19; 8 nucleotides line up with TRBD1. V gave up 4 bases and J gave up 2 bases; unmatched junction bases: 1. The CDR3 runs to 13 residues. Germline V gives CDR1 LNHDA, CDR2 SQIVND (reference sequence). The CDR3 loop is CASSKGQAYEQYF. CDR3 DNA sequence: TGTGCCAGTAGTAAGGGACAGGCCTACGAGCAGTACTTC.

The V call is TRBV27, the J call TRBJ2-1, with D perhaps matching TRBD2 (7 bases). This CDR3 spans 17 amino acids. The V gene lost 0 bases and the J gene lost 2 bases, with 14 bases spanning the gap. Germline CDR1 is MNHEY and CDR2 is SMNVEV (reference sequence). The CDR3: CASSLSGGGATYNEQFF. In DNA form, the CDR3 reads TGTGCCAGCAGTTTATCGGGGGGGGGCGCAACCTACAATGAGCAGTTCTTC.

This clone was seen only once. The rearrangement uses TRBV18 and TRBJ2-7; D might be TRBD2 (6 bases). Germline CDR1 KGHSH, CDR2 LQKENI. V gave up 3 bases and J gave up 5 bases, with 17 bases separating them. The length of the CDR3 is 15 residues. The CDR3 region has the DNA TGTGCCAGCTCACCCAGAATTGGAGGGAACCACGAGCAGTACTTC. Its translation: CASSPRIGGNHEQYF.

The V call is TRBV5-1, the J call TRBJ2-1; 10 nucleotides line up with TRBD2. The V segment lost 5 bases and the J segment 2 bases; nucleotides outside the gene matches: 4. CDR3 size: 15 residues. The germline CDR1 and CDR2 sequences are SGHRS and YFSETQ. As DNA, the CDR3 is TGCGCCAGCAGAAGGACTAGCGGTACCTACAATGAGCAGTTCTTC. Its translation: CASRRTSGTYNEQFF.

This chain joins TRBV2 and TRBJ1-2; 7 bases are shared with TRBD1. The V segment lost 7 bases and the J segment 4 bases; nucleotides outside the gene matches: 3. The CDR3 totals 12 residues. Per germline, CDR1 SNHLY and CDR2 FYNNEI. CDR3 sequence: CASTDRVYGYTF. CDR3 bases: TGTGCCAGCACTGACAGGGTCTATGGCTACACCTTC. The whole variable domain, remainder taken from reference TRBV2 and TRBJ1-2, is EPEVTQTPSHQVTQMGQEVILRCVPISNHLYFYWYRQILGQKVEFLVSFYNNEISEKSEIFDDQFSVERPDGSNFTLKIRSTKLEDSAMYFCASTDRVYGYTFGSGTRLTVV.

This sequence joins TRBV28 and TRBJ1-5; TRBD1 agrees at 7 bases. Germline-derived CDR1 and CDR2 are MDHEN and SYDVKM. There are 13 residues in the CDR3. With 2 bases clipped from V and 7 bases from J, the junction kept 2 bases outside the gene matches. The CDR3 DNA reads as TGTGCCAGCAGTTTAAGGACAGGCCAGCCCCAGCATTTT. This translates into CASSLRTGQPQHF.

This clone has more than one count but fewer than ten. The rearrangement uses TRBV5-4 and TRBJ2-1; 7 nucleotides match TRBD1. The V gene's germline CDR1 is SGHNT and CDR2 YYREEE (reference sequence). The trim removed 4 bases at V and 0 bases at J, leaving 7 bases unmatched. The CDR3 contains 16 residues. In nucleotides, the CDR3 is TGTGCCAGCAGCCCGGGGACAGTTAGCTCCTACAATGAGCAGTTCTTC. Translating it yields CASSPGTVSSYNEQFF.

The CDR3 protein is CASRITSGGNNEQFF. CDR3 bases: TGTGCCAGCAGGATAACTAGCGGGGGGAACAATGAGCAGTTCTTC. The chain uses TRBV6-5 and TRBJ2-1, with 12 bases fitting TRBD2. In germline, CDR1 is MNHEY, CDR2 SVGAGI. The CDR3 is 15 amino acids. Trimming removed 6 bases from V and 5 bases from J; junction bases left unmatched: 5.

The rearrangement uses TRBV7-2 and TRBJ1-2, with 9 bases lining up with TRBD1. V dropped 6 bases and J dropped 2; count of bases not matched to a gene: 4. Germline V gene sequence: CDR1 SGHTA, CDR2 FQGNSA. The CDR3 sequence is 14 residues long. The CDR3 here is CASSPGQGNYGYTF. CDR3 nucleotide sequence: TGTGCCAGCAGTCCAGGACAGGGGAACTATGGCTACACCTTC.

In this sample, this clone turned up once. The V gene is TRBV30, the J gene TRBJ1-3; 7 nucleotides align to TRBD1. This CDR3 has 13 residues. V shed 5 bases, J shed 4 bases, and the junction held 5 bases outside the gene matches. Germline V gives CDR1 GTSNPN, CDR2 SVGIG (reference sequence). DNA for the CDR3: TGTGCCTGGCGACAGGGTGCAGGAAACACCATATATTTT. Its protein is CAWRQGAGNTIYF.

The chain uses TRBV27 and TRBJ2-3, with TRBD2 as a possible D gene (6 bases). CDR1 and CDR2 (germline): MNHEY, SMNVEV (reference sequence). This CDR3 is 15 amino acids long. Trimming pared 7 bases from V and 6 bases from J, leaving 20 bases between. CDR3 loop: CASTPRGAGGDTQYF. CDR3 bases: TGTGCCAGCACCCCTCGCGGGGCCGGAGGGGATACGCAGTATTTT.

This clone appeared a few times. The same CDR3 arises from other DNA sequences in this sample as well. The V call is TRBV12-3 or TRBV12-4, the J call TRBJ2-4; D call uncertain. The length of the CDR3 is 12 residues. The CDR3 DNA is TGTGCTTCCCGAGAAGCCAAAAACATTCAGTACTTC. Amino acids: CASREAKNIQYF.

The CDR3: CASSLAPDRGPKTQYF. For the CDR3, the DNA is TGTGCCAGCAGCTTAGCACCGGACAGGGGGCCAAAGACCCAGTACTTC. This sequence joins TRBV7-2 and TRBJ2-5; TRBD1 matches at 11 bases. J gave up 6 bases and V 0 bases, and 6 bases lay outside the gene matches. CDR3 length equals 16 residues. Germline V CDR1 and CDR2: SGHTA, FQGNSA.

The sample holds one count of this clone. V is TRBV9 and J is TRBJ1-4, with D possibly being TRBD1 (5 bases). The CDR3 has 18 amino acids. Germline V lookup: CDR1 SGDLS, CDR2 YYNGEE. V was trimmed by 4 bases and J by 0 bases, leaving 19 bases between them. The CDR3 bases are TGTGCCAGCAGCCCCCGGGGCGGGGTGATAGCAACTAATGAAAAACTGTTTTTT. As protein: CASSPRGGVIATNEKLFF.

The chain has TRBV9 and TRBJ2-3, with 16 positions matching TRBD2. The CDR3 runs 20 residues. The germline CDR1 and CDR2 sequences are SGDLS and YYNGEE. J was trimmed by 4 bases and V by 0 bases; bases with no gene match: 11. The CDR3 nucleotides are TGTGCCAGCAGCGTAGAGGGACTAGCGGGGGGGATGGGTTCCGCAGATACGCAGTATTTT. It encodes CASSVEGLAGGMGSADTQYF.